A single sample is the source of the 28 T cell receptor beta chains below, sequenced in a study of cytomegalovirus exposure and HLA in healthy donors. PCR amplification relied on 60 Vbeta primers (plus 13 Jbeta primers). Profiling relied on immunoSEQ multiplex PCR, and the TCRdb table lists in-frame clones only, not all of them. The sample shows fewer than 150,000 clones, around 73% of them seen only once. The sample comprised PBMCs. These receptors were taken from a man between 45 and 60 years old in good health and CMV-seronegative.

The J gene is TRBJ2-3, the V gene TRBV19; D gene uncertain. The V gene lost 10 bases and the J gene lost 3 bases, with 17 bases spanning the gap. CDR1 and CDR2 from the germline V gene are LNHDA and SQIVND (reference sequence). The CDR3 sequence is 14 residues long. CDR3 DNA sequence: TGTGCCACCCGAAACGGAGCATCTACAGATACGCAGTATTTT. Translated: CATRNGASTDTQYF.

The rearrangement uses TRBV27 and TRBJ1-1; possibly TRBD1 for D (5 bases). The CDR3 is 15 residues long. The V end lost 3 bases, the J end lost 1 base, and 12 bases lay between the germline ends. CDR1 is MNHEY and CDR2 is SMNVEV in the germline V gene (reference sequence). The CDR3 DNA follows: TGTGCCAGCAGTTTGCACGGACAAGCGAACACTGAAGCTTTCTTT. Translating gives CASSLHGQANTEAFF.

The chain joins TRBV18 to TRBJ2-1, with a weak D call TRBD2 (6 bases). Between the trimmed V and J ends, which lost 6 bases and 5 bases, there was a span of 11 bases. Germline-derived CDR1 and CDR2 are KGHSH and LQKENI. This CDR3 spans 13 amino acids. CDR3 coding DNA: TGTGCCAGCTCTTCTGGGGAGGACAATGAGCAGTTCTTC. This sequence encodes CASSSGEDNEQFF.

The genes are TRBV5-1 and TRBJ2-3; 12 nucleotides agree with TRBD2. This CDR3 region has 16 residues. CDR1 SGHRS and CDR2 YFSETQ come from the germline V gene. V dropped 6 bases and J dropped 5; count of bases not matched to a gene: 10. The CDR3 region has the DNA TGCGCCAGCATCCCGACTAGCGGGGGAAAGGGAGATACGCAGTATTTT. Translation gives CASIPTSGGKGDTQYF. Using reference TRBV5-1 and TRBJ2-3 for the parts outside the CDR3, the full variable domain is KAGVTQTPRYLIKTRGQQVTLSCSPISGHRSVSWYQQTPGQGLQFLFEYFSETQRNKGNFPGRFSGRQFSNSRSEMNVSTLELGDSALYLCASIPTSGGKGDTQYFGPGTRLTVL.

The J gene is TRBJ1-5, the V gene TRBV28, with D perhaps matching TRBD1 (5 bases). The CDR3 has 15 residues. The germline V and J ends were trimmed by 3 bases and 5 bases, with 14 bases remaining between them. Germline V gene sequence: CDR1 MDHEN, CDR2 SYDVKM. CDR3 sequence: CASSFGAGPDQPQHF. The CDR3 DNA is TGTGCCAGCAGTTTTGGGGCAGGACCAGATCAGCCCCAGCATTTT. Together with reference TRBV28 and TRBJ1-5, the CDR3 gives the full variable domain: DVKVTQSSRYLVKRTGEKVFLECVQDMDHENMFWYRQDPGLGLRLIYFSYDVKMKEKGDIPEGYSVSREKKERFSLILESASTNQTSMYLCASSFGAGPDQPQHFGDGTRLSIL.

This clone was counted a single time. The CDR3 DNA sequence: TGTGCCAGCAGCTTAAGCGGGAGTGTGTCCTACAATGAGCAGTTCTTC. It is translated as CASSLSGSVSYNEQFF. The chain combines TRBV11-3 with TRBJ2-1; 8 nucleotides align to TRBD2. Trimming removed 2 bases from V and 1 base from J; junction bases left unmatched: 4. Germline CDR1 SGHNT, CDR2 YENEEA. This CDR3 has 16 amino acids.

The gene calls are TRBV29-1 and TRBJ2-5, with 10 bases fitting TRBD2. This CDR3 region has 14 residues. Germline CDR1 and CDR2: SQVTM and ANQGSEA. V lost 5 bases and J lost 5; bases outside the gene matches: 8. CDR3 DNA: TGCAGCGTTTCCCTAGCGGGAGCCGGGGAGACCCAGTACTTC. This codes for CSVSLAGAGETQYF.

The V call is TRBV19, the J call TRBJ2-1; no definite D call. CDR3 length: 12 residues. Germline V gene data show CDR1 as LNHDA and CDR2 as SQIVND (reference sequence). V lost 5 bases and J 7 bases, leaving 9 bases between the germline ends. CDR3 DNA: TGTGCCAGTAGTCCCCCTAAGAATGAGCAGTTCTTC. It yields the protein CASSPPKNEQFF.

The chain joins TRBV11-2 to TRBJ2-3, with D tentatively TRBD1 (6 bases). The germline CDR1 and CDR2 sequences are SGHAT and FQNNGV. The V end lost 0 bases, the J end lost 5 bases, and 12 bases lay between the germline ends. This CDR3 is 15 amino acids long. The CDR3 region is CASSLDRGGIDTQYF. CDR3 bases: TGTGCCAGCAGCTTAGACAGGGGTGGTATAGATACGCAGTATTTT.

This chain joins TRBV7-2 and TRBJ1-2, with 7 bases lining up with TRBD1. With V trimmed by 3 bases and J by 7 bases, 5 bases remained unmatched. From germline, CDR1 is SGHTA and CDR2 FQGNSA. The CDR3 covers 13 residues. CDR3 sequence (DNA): TGTGCCAGCAGCTTGCAGGGGGTCTCTGGCTACACCTTC. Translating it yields CASSLQGVSGYTF.

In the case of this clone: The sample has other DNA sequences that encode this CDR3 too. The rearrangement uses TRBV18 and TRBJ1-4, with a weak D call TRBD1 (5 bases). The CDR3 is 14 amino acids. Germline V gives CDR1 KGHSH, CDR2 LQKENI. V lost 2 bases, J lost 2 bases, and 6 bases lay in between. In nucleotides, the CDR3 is TGTGCCAGCTCACCAGGGGCCACTAATGAAAAACTGTTTTTT. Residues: CASSPGATNEKLFF.

The CDR3 here is CASSSSGGGETQYF. The DNA of the CDR3 is TGTGCCAGCAGCTCCTCGGGAGGGGGAGAGACCCAGTACTTC. The V gene is TRBV11-2, the J gene TRBJ2-5, with 8 nucleotides matching TRBD2. V shed 4 bases, J shed 4 bases, and the junction held 5 bases outside the gene matches. CDR1 is SGHAT, CDR2 FQNNGV, per germline. This CDR3 is built from 14 residues.

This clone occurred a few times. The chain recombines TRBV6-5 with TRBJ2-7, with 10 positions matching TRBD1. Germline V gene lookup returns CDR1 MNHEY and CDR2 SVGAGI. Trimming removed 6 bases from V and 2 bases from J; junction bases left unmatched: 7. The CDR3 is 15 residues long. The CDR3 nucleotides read TGTGCCAGCAGACCCGGGACAGGGGTAACCTACGAGCAGTACTTC. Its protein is CASRPGTGVTYEQYF.

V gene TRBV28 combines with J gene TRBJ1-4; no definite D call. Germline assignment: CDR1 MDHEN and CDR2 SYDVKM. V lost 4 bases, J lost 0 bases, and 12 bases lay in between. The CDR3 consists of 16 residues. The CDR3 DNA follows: TGTGCCAGCAGTTCCCCGAGTCAGGCAACTAATGAAAAACTGTTTTTT. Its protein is CASSSPSQATNEKLFF.

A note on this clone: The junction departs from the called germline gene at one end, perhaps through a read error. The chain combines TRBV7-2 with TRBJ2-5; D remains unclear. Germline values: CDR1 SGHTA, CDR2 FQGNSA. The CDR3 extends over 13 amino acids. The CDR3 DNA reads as TGTGCCAGCAGCCTAGACACCCAAGTGACCCAGTACTTC. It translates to CASSLDTQVTQYF.

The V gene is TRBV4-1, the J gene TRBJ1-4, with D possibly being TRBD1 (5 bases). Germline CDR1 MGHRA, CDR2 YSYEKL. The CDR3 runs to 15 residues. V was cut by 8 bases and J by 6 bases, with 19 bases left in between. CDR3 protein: CASAMRVGEDEKLFF. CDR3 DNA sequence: TGCGCCAGCGCGATGAGGGTGGGGGAGGATGAAAAACTGTTTTTT.

DNA of the CDR3: TGTGCCAGCAGTGCCGATAGCGGGGCGATCTCCTACGAGCAGTACTTC. It translates to CASSADSGAISYEQYF. V is TRBV6-1 and J is TRBJ2-7; 8 bases line up with TRBD2. This CDR3 contains 16 residues. The germline V gene has CDR1 MNHNS and CDR2 SASEGT. The J segment lost 0 bases and the V segment lost 4 bases, leaving 8 bases of the junction unmatched.

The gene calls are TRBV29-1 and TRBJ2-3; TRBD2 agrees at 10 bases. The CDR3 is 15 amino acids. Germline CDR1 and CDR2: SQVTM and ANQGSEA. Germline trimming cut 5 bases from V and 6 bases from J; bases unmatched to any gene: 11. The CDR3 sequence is CSVQRLAGEGDTQYF. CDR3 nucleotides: TGCAGCGTTCAAAGACTAGCGGGCGAAGGTGATACGCAGTATTTT.

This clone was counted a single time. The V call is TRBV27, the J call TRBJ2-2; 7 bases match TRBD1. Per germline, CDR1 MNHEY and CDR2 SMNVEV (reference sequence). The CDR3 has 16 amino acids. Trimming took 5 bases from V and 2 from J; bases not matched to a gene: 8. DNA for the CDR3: TGTGCCAGCAGTCAACCCGGGACAGATAACACCGGGGAGCTGTTTTTT. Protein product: CASSQPGTDNTGELFF.

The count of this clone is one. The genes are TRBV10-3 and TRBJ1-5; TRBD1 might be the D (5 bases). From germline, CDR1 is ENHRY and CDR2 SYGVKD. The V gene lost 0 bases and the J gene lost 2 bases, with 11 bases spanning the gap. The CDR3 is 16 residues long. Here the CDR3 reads CAISESSQGGNQPQHF. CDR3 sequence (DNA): TGTGCCATCAGTGAGTCGAGCCAGGGCGGCAATCAGCCCCAGCATTTT.

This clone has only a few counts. The CDR3: CSVAYRGSRYNEQFF. In nucleotides, the CDR3 is TGCAGCGTCGCCTACAGGGGATCACGGTACAATGAGCAGTTCTTC. This chain connects TRBV29-1 to TRBJ2-1; 7 bases agree with TRBD1. The CDR3 totals 15 residues. V gave up 6 bases and J gave up 4 bases; unmatched junction bases: 12. Germline CDR1 SQVTM, CDR2 ANQGSEA.

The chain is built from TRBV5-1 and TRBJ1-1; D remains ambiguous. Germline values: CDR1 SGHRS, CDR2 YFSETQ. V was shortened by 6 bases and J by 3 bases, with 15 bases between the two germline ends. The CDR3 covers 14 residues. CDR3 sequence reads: CASTPNDGDTEAFF. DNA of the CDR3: TGCGCCAGCACCCCAAACGACGGAGACACTGAAGCTTTCTTT.

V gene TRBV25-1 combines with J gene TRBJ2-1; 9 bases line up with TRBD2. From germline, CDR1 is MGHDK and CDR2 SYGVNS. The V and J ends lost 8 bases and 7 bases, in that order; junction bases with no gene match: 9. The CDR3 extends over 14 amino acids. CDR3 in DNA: TGTGCCAGCGGGGATAGCGGGAGTAGAAATGAGCAGTTCTTC. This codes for CASGDSGSRNEQFF.

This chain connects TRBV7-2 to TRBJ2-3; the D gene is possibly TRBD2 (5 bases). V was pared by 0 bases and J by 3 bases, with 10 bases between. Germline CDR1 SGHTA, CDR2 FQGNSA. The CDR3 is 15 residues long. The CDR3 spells CASSLAGARTDTQYF. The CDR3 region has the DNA TGTGCCAGCAGCTTAGCGGGAGCTAGGACAGATACGCAGTATTTT.

CDR3 sequence (DNA): TGCGCCAGCAGCTTCACAGCGAACACTGAAGCTTTCTTT. Residues: CASSFTANTEAFF. The gene calls are TRBV5-1 and TRBJ1-1; D is uncertain. CDR3 length equals 13 residues. Germline values: CDR1 SGHRS, CDR2 YFSETQ. V was clipped by 2 bases and J by 1 base, with 6 bases between them.

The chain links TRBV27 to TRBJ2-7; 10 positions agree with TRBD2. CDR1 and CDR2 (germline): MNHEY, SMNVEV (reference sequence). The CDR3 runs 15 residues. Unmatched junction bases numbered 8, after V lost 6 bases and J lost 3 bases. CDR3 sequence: CASRGTSVKHYEQYF. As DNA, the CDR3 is TGTGCCAGCAGGGGGACTAGCGTAAAACACTACGAGCAGTACTTC.

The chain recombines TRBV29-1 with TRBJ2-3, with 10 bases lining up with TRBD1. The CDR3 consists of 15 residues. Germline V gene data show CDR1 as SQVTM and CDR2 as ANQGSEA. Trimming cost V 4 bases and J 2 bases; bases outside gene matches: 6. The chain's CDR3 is CSVGGQGQITDTQYF. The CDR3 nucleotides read TGCAGCGTTGGGGGACAGGGGCAGATCACAGATACGCAGTATTTT.

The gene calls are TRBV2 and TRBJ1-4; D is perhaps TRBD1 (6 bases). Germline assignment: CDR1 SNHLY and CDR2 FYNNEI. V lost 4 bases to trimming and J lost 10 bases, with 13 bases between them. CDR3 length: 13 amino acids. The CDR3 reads CASSGGGTRKLFF. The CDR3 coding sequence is TGTGCCAGCAGTGGCGGGGGGACAAGAAAACTGTTTTTT.